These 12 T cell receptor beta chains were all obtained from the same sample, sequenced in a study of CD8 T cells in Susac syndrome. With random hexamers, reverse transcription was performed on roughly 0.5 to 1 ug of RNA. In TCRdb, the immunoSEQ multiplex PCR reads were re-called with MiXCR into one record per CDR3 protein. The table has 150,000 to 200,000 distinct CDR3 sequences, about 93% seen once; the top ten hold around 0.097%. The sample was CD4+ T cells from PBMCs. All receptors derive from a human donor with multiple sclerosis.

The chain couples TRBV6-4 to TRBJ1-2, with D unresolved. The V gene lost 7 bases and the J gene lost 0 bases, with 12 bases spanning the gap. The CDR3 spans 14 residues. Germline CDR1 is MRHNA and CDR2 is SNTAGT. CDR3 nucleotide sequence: TGTGCCAGCATCTACAGCTATTCTAACTATGGCTACACCTTC. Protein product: CASIYSYSNYGYTF.

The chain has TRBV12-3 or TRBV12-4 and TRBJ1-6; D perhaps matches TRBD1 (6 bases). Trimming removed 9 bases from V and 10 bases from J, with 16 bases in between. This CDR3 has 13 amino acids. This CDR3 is CASTGQGWSPLHF. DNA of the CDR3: TGTGCCAGTACAGGGCAAGGTTGGTCACCCCTCCACTTT.

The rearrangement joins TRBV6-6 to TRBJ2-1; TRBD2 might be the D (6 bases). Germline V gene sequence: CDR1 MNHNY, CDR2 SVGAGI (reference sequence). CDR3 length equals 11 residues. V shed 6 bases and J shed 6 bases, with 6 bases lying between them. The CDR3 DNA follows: TGTGCCAGCAGGGGGGGCAATGAGCAGTTCTTC. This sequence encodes CASRGGNEQFF.

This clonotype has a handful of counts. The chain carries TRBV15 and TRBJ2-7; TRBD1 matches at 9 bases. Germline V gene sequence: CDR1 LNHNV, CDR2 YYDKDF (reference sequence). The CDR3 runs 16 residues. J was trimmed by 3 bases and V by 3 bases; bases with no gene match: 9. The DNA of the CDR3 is TGTGCCACCAGCAGGGAACAGGGGGCTACCGACTACGAGCAGTACTTC. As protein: CATSREQGATDYEQYF.

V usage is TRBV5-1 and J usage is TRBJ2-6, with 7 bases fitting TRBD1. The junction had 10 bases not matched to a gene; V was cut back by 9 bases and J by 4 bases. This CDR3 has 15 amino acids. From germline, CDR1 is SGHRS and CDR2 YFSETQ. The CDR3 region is CATNPGGTGANVLTF. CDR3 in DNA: TGCGCCACCAACCCAGGGGGAACAGGGGCCAACGTCCTGACTTTC.

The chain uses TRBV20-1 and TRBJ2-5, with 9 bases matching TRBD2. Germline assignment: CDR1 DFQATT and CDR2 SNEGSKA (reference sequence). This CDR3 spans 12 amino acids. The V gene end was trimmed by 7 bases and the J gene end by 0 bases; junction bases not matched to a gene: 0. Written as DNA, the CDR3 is TGCAGTGGGACTAGCGACCAAGAGACCCAGTACTTC. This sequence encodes CSGTSDQETQYF.

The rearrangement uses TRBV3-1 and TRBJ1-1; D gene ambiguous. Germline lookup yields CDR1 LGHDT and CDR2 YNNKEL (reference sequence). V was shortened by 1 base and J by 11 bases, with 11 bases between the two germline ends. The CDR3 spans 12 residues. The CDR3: CASSQGQVSAFF. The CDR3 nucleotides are TGTGCCAGCAGCCAAGGTCAGGTTTCGGCTTTCTTT.

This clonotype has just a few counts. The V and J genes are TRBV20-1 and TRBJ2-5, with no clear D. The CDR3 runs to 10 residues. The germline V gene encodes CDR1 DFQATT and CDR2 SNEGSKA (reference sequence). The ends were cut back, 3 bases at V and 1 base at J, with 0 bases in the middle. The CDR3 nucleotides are TGCAGTGCTAGCCAAGAGACCCAGTACTTC. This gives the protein CSASQETQYF.

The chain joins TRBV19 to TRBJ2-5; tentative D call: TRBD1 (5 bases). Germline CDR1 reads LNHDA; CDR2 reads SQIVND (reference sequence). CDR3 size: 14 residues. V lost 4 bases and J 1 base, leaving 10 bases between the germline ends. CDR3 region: CASSSQGFQETQYF. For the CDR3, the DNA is TGTGCCAGTAGTAGTCAGGGTTTCCAAGAGACCCAGTACTTC.

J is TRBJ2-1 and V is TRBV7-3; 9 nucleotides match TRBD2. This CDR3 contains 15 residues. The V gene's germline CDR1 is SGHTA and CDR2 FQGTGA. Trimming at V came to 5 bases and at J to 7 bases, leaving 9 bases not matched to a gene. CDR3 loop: CASSPGGTSRNEQFF. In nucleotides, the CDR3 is TGTGCCAGCAGCCCTGGGGGGACTAGCAGAAATGAGCAGTTCTTC.

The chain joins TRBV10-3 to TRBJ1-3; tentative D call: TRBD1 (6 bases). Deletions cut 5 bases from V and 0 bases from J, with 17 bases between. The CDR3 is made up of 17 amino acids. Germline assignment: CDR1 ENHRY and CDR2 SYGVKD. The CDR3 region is CAISTIHGQSSGNTIYF. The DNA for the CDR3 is TGTGCCATCAGTACGATTCACGGACAGTCCTCTGGAAACACCATATATTTT.

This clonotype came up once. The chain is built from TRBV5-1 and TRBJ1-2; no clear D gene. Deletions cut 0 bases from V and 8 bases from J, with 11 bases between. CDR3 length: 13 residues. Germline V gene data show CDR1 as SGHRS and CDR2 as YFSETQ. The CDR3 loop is CASSLEGNNGYTF. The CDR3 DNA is TGCGCCAGCAGCTTGGAGGGTAATAACGGCTACACCTTC.